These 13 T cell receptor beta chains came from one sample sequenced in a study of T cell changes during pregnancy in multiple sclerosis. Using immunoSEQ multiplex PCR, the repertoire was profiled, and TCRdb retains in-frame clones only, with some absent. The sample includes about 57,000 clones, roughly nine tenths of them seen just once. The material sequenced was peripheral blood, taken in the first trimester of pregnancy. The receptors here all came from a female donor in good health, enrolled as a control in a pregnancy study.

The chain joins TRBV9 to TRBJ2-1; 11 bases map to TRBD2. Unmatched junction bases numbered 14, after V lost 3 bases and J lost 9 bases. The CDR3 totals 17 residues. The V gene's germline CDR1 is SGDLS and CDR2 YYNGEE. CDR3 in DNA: TGTGCCAGCAGCGACAAGGGAGTCATAGCGGGAGGGCCTGAGCAGTTCTTC. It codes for CASSDKGVIAGGPEQFF.

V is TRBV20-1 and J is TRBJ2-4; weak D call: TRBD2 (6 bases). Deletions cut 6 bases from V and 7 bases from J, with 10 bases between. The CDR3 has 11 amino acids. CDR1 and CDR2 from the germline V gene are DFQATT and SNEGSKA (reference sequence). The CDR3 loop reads CSAPRGNIQYF. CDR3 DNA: TGCAGTGCCCCTCGGGGGAACATTCAGTACTTC.

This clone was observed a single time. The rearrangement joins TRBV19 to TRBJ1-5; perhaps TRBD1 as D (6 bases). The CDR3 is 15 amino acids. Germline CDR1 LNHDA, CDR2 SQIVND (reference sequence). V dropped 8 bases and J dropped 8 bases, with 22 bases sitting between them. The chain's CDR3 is CASDHGTPYVKPQHF. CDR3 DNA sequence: TGTGCCAGTGACCACGGGACACCCTATGTTAAGCCCCAGCATTTT.

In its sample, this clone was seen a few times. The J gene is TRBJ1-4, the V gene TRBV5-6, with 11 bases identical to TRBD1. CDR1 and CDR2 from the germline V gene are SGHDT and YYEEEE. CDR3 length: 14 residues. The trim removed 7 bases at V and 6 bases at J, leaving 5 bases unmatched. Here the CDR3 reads CASGPGQGDEKLFF. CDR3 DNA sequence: TGTGCCAGCGGACCGGGACAGGGGGATGAAAAACTGTTTTTT.

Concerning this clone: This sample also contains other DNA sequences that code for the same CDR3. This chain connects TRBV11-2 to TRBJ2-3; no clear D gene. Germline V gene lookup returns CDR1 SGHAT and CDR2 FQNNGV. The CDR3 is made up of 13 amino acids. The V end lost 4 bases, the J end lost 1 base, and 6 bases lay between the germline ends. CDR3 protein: CASSSQGTDTQYF. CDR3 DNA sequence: TGTGCCAGCAGCTCCCAGGGCACAGATACGCAGTATTTT.

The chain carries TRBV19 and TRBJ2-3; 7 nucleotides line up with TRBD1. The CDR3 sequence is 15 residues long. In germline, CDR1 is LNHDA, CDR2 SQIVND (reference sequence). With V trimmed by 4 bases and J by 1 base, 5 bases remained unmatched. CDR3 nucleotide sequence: TGTGCCAGTAGTAAGACAGGGATTGGCACAGATACGCAGTATTTT. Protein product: CASSKTGIGTDTQYF. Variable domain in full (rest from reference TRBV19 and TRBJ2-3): DGGITQSPKYLFRKEGQNVTLSCEQNLNHDAMYWYRQDPGQGLRLIYYSQIVNDFQKGDIAEGYSVSREKKESFPLTVTSAQKNPTAFYLCASSKTGIGTDTQYFGPGTRLTVL.

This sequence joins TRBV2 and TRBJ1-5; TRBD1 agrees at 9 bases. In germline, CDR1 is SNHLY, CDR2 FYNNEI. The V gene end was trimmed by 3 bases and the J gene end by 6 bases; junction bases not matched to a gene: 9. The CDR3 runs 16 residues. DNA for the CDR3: TGTGCCAGCAGTGAGAGACAGGGGGTAGCGACTCAGCCCCAGCATTTT. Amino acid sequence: CASSERQGVATQPQHF.

CDR3 DNA: TGTGCCAGCAGCAGCTACAGGGGGGATCAGCCCCAGCATTTT. It specifies CASSSYRGDQPQHF. The chain carries TRBV5-6 and TRBJ1-5, with 8 bases that match TRBD1. CDR3 length: 14 residues. V lost 4 bases, J lost 5 bases, and 5 bases stayed unmatched. Germline V gives CDR1 SGHDT, CDR2 YYEEEE.

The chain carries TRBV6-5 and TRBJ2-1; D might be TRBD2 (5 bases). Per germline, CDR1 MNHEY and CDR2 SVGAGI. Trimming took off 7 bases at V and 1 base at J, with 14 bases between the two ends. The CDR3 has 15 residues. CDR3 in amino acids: CASKPPGLSYNEQFF. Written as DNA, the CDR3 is TGTGCCAGCAAACCCCCGGGATTGTCCTACAATGAGCAGTTCTTC.

This CDR3 is CASSTSGGHEQYF. CDR3 DNA sequence: TGTGCCAGCAGTACTAGCGGGGGCCACGAGCAGTACTTC. The V call is TRBV7-6, the J call TRBJ2-7, with 11 bases aligning to TRBD2. J lost 5 bases, V lost 6 bases, and 3 bases had no gene match. Germline V lookup: CDR1 SGHVS, CDR2 FNYEAQ. CDR3 length equals 13 residues.

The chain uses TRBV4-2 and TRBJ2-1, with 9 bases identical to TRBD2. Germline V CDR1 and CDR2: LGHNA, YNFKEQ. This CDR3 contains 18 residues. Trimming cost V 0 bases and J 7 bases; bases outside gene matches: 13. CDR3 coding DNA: TGTGCCAGCAGCCAAGAACCCCAGGGTAGCGGGAGCGGGAATGAGCAGTTCTTC. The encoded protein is CASSQEPQGSGSGNEQFF.

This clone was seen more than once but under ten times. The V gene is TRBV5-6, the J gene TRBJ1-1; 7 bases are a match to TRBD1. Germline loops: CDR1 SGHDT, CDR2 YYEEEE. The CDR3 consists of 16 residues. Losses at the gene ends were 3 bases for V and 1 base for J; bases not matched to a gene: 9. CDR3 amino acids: CASSSTGLQRNTEAFF. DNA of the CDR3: TGTGCCAGCAGCTCGACAGGGTTACAACGGAACACTGAAGCTTTCTTT.

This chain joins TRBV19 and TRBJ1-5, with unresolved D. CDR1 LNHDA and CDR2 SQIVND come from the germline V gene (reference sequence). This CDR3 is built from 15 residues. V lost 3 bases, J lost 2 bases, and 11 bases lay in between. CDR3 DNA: TGTGCCAGTAGTATCGTGGGTCGGGGCAATCAGCCCCAGCATTTT. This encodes CASSIVGRGNQPQHF. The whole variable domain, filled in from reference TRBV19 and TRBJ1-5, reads DGGITQSPKYLFRKEGQNVTLSCEQNLNHDAMYWYRQDPGQGLRLIYYSQIVNDFQKGDIAEGYSVSREKKESFPLTVTSAQKNPTAFYLCASSIVGRGNQPQHFGDGTRLSIL.